This entry lists 24 T cell receptor beta chains sequenced from one sample in a study of shared T cell receptors in the human thymus. Profiling relied on immunoSEQ multiplex PCR, and the TCRdb table lists in-frame clones only, not all of them. The sample comprises 630,000 or so clones, around 87% of which are singletons, and approximately 0.0097% rests with the top ten. These same records also appear under a second study, on human thymus T cells.

Sequencing was performed on thymocytes. The receptors stem from a boy in the first two years of life with a congenital heart defect.

This clone is a singleton in its sample. The rearrangement joins TRBV15 to TRBJ2-7; a weak D match, TRBD1 (6 bases). V was clipped by 5 bases and J by 5 bases, with 16 bases between them. This CDR3 spans 14 amino acids. Germline V gives CDR1 LNHNV, CDR2 YYDKDF (reference sequence). This CDR3 reads CATSSHRVIHEQYF. CDR3 bases: TGTGCCACCAGCTCCCACAGGGTAATCCACGAGCAGTACTTC.

This sequence joins TRBV29-1 and TRBJ1-2; D possibly corresponds to TRBD1 (5 bases). The length of the CDR3 is 14 residues. CDR1 and CDR2 from the germline V gene are SQVTM and ANQGSEA. V was cut by 5 bases and J by 4 bases, with 17 bases left in between. CDR3 protein: CSVPGLITPYGYTF. The DNA for the CDR3 is TGCAGCGTTCCAGGGCTAATAACCCCCTATGGCTACACCTTC.

The chain employs TRBV11-2 and TRBJ2-7, with a weak D call TRBD2 (6 bases). Germline V gene sequence: CDR1 SGHAT, CDR2 FQNNGV. V was shortened by 5 bases and J by 2 bases, with 28 bases between the two germline ends. The CDR3 extends over 19 amino acids. Here the CDR3 reads CASSPMAALWDLLAYEQYF. Here the CDR3 DNA reads TGTGCCAGCAGCCCCATGGCGGCCCTGTGGGACTTGTTAGCCTACGAGCAGTACTTC. The full variable domain, in which reference TRBV11-2 and TRBJ2-7 provide the parts outside the CDR3, is EAGVAQSPRYKIIEKRQSVAFWCNPISGHATLYWYQQILGQGPKLLIQFQNNGVVDDSQLPKDRFSAERLKGVDSTLKIQPAKLEDSAVYLCASSPMAALWDLLAYEQYFGPGTRLTVT.

The gene calls are TRBV27 and TRBJ2-7, with 8 bases aligning to TRBD1. Germline CDR1 reads MNHEY; CDR2 reads SMNVEV (reference sequence). The CDR3 has 12 amino acids. With V trimmed by 5 bases and J by 6 bases, 3 bases remained unmatched. Written as DNA, the CDR3 is TGTGCCAGCAGTGCGACAGGGGTCGAGCAGTACTTC. Translating it yields CASSATGVEQYF.

V gene TRBV25-1 combines with J gene TRBJ1-2; 9 bases line up with TRBD1. The CDR3 extends over 14 amino acids. The V gene's germline CDR1 is MGHDK and CDR2 SYGVNS. The V and J ends lost 1 base and 5 bases, in that order; junction bases with no gene match: 2. The CDR3 DNA reads TGTGCCAGCAGTGAATTCGGGACAGGGTATGGCTACACCTTC. This codes for CASSEFGTGYGYTF.

The chain uses TRBV18 and TRBJ1-1; TRBD1 agrees at 10 bases. Per germline, CDR1 KGHSH and CDR2 LQKENI. The CDR3 length is 16 residues. The V gene end was trimmed by 3 bases and the J gene end by 8 bases; junction bases not matched to a gene: 12. The CDR3 spells CASSPSRDRGQNEAFF. The CDR3 region has the DNA TGTGCCAGCTCACCGAGCCGGGACAGGGGCCAAAACGAAGCTTTCTTT.

The V and J genes are TRBV5-1 and TRBJ2-1, with TRBD2 as a possible D gene (5 bases). The CDR3 extends over 15 amino acids. V lost 1 base and J lost 4, with 12 bases in between. Germline assignment: CDR1 SGHRS and CDR2 YFSETQ. The CDR3 loop is CASSLLSGKYNEQFF. For the CDR3, the DNA is TGCGCCAGCAGCTTGCTAAGCGGTAAATACAATGAGCAGTTCTTC.

V gene TRBV30 combines with J gene TRBJ2-1; no reliable D call. CDR3 length: 13 residues. The germline V gene has CDR1 GTSNPN and CDR2 SVGIG (reference sequence). V was cut by 1 base and J by 13 bases, with 17 bases left in between. Written as DNA, the CDR3 is TGTGCCTGGAGTGCCTTCCAGGTCCAATATCAGTTCTTC. It is translated as CAWSAFQVQYQFF. The complete variable domain, with remaining parts taken from reference TRBV30 and TRBJ2-1, reads SQTIHQWPATLVQPVGSPLSLECTVEGTSNPNLYWYRQAAGRGLQLLFYSVGIGQISSEVPQNLSASRPQDRQFILSSKKLLLSDSGFYLCAWSAFQVQYQFFGPGTRLTVL.

The DNA for the CDR3 is TGTGCCAGCAACTATATCAGGGAGGCCTTCTACGAGCAGTACTTC. Its protein is CASNYIREAFYEQYF. The gene calls are TRBV28 and TRBJ2-7; D may be TRBD2 (6 bases). The V end lost 7 bases, the J end lost 3 bases, and 19 bases lay between the germline ends. The germline V gene encodes CDR1 MDHEN and CDR2 SYDVKM. This CDR3 is built from 15 residues.

The chain joins TRBV19 to TRBJ1-2; D gene uncertain. This CDR3 is built from 17 residues. The germline V gene encodes CDR1 LNHDA and CDR2 SQIVND (reference sequence). V lost 7 bases, J lost 0 bases, and 21 bases lay in between. The CDR3 region is CASISRLGTDSNYGYTF. For the CDR3, the DNA is TGTGCCAGTATCTCCCGATTAGGCACCGACTCTAACTATGGCTACACCTTC.

The chain has TRBV5-6 and TRBJ2-7; 11 bases are a match to TRBD1. The germline V gene encodes CDR1 SGHDT and CDR2 YYEEEE. This CDR3 has 18 residues. Trimming at V came to 0 bases and at J to 5 bases, leaving 13 bases not matched to a gene. DNA of the CDR3: TGTGCCAGCAGCTTGGAGACTGGACAGGGGGCGAATGGGGACGAGCAGTACTTC. It codes for CASSLETGQGANGDEQYF.

The chain carries TRBV19 and TRBJ2-6, with D unclear. This CDR3 is 14 amino acids long. CDR1 and CDR2 from the germline V gene are LNHDA and SQIVND (reference sequence). V was pared by 9 bases and J by 0 bases, with 9 bases between. The DNA for the CDR3 is TGTGCCAGCAGACTGTTCTCTGGGGCCAACGTCCTGACTTTC. It is translated as CASRLFSGANVLTF.

The rearrangement links TRBV6-5 to TRBJ1-2; D is possibly TRBD1 (5 bases). This CDR3 spans 15 amino acids. V lost 4 bases and J 0 bases, leaving 12 bases between the germline ends. Per germline, CDR1 MNHEY and CDR2 SVGAGI. The chain's CDR3 is CASSFSREANYGYTF. The CDR3 DNA follows: TGTGCCAGCAGTTTCTCCAGGGAAGCTAACTATGGCTACACCTTC.

The rearrangement links TRBV5-6 to TRBJ1-3; perhaps TRBD1 as D (5 bases). This CDR3 contains 14 residues. Looked up from germline, CDR1 is SGHDT and CDR2 is YYEEEE. V gave up 5 bases and J gave up 3 bases, with 12 bases separating them. DNA of the CDR3: TGTGCCAGCAGAATGCAGGGTAGTGGAAACACCATATATTTT. Amino acid sequence: CASRMQGSGNTIYF.

The rearrangement uses TRBV28 and TRBJ2-7, with D possibly being TRBD1 (6 bases). From germline, CDR1 is MDHEN and CDR2 SYDVKM. V shed 5 bases and J shed 7 bases, with 18 bases lying between them. This CDR3 has 14 residues. The CDR3 DNA follows: TGTGCCAGCAGTACAACACTACAGGGTAAAGAGCAGTACTTC. The encoded protein is CASSTTLQGKEQYF.

The V call is TRBV4-3, the J call TRBJ2-2, with 8 bases fitting TRBD2. The CDR3 runs to 17 residues. The germline V gene encodes CDR1 LGHNA and CDR2 YSLEER. The ends lost 1 base at V and 4 bases at J; junction bases unmatched: 8. CDR3 loop: CASSQVGRGVLTGELFF. Written as DNA, the CDR3 is TGCGCCAGCAGCCAAGTGGGGCGGGGGGTACTCACCGGGGAGCTGTTTTTT.

The chain uses TRBV6-6 and TRBJ1-3; D may be TRBD1 (5 bases). Trimming took 5 bases from V and 7 from J, leaving 18 bases between them. The CDR3 runs to 15 residues. Germline V lookup: CDR1 MNHNY, CDR2 SVGAGI (reference sequence). CDR3 sequence (DNA): TGTGCCAGCAGTAACGACAGAATCGAAGGGAACACCATATATTTT. Translated, it gives CASSNDRIEGNTIYF.

The chain links TRBV5-1 to TRBJ2-5; possibly TRBD1 for D (5 bases). V lost 2 bases and J 3 bases, leaving 11 bases between the germline ends. The CDR3 spans 14 residues. The germline gives CDR1 SGHRS, CDR2 YFSETQ. CDR3 nucleotide sequence: TGCGCCAGCAGCTTAGTGCCAGGGAAAGAGACCCAGTACTTC. Residues: CASSLVPGKETQYF.

Details on this clone: The same CDR3 arises from other DNA sequences in this sample as well. The chain employs TRBV27 and TRBJ2-5, with a possible D match to TRBD2 (5 bases). The CDR3 contains 13 residues. The ends were cut back, 2 bases at V and 4 bases at J, with 8 bases in the middle. CDR1 is MNHEY, CDR2 SMNVEV, per germline (reference sequence). In DNA, the CDR3 is TGTGCCAGCAGTTTACGACGGGGAGAGACCCAGTACTTC. Amino acids: CASSLRRGETQYF.

The V and J genes are TRBV5-6 and TRBJ1-3; no definite D call. The length of the CDR3 is 16 residues. Per the germline V gene, CDR1 is SGHDT and CDR2 is YYEEEE. Trimming pared 0 bases from V and 4 bases from J, leaving 14 bases between. DNA of the CDR3: TGTGCCAGCAGCTTGGCTGAGACGGAGAGAGGAAACACCATATATTTT. It codes for CASSLAETERGNTIYF.

The chain recombines TRBV6-5 with TRBJ2-4; the D gene is possibly TRBD2 (6 bases). Trimming removed 6 bases at V and 5 bases at J, with 14 bases between. Germline-derived CDR1 and CDR2 are MNHEY and SVGAGI. This CDR3 spans 14 amino acids. CDR3 DNA sequence: TGTGCCAGCAGCCCCGGAGGGTTCGAAAACATTCAGTACTTC. This translates into CASSPGGFENIQYF.

The chain combines TRBV5-1 with TRBJ1-2, with D possibly TRBD1 on 6 matching bases. Germline CDR1 is SGHRS and CDR2 is YFSETQ. V lost 3 bases and J lost 3, with 12 bases in between. The CDR3 totals 14 residues. CDR3 nucleotides: TGCGCCAGCAGCTCCGCAGCAGGGGACTATGGCTACACCTTC. It is translated as CASSSAAGDYGYTF.

This clone was observed a handful of times. The genes are TRBV6-6 and TRBJ1-2; D unresolved. Trimming removed 4 bases at V and 3 bases at J, with 15 bases between. Germline V gives CDR1 MNHNY, CDR2 SVGAGI (reference sequence). The CDR3 extends over 15 amino acids. The chain's CDR3 is CASSCNCRLDYGYTF. The CDR3 bases are TGTGCCAGCAGTTGTAACTGCCGACTGGACTATGGCTACACCTTC.

CDR3 region: CSVQAGEEADTQYF. The CDR3 DNA is TGCAGCGTCCAAGCGGGAGAAGAGGCAGATACGCAGTATTTT. The chain links TRBV29-1 to TRBJ2-3; 8 positions match TRBD2. Germline assignment: CDR1 SQVTM and CDR2 ANQGSEA. Trimming at V came to 6 bases and at J to 4 bases, leaving 9 bases not matched to a gene. This CDR3 spans 14 amino acids.